This T cell receptor beta chain was captured by sequencing in a study of graft-versus-host responses after intestinal transplantation. The protocol was immunoSEQ multiplex PCR, while the TCRdb copy is restricted to in-frame clones and leaves out a portion. Of approximately 19,000 clones listed, about two fifths are singletons. The sequencing used alloreactive CD4+ T cells from a mixed lymphocyte reaction culture, collected before intestinal transplant. The subset is: CFSE-low proliferating T cells sorted from roughly 6-day pre-transplant mixed lymphocyte reaction (GvH or HvG direction). The clonotype originates from a human patient who received an intestinal transplant.

The CDR3 is CVGRADYTGELFF. The CDR3, as DNA: TGTGTTGGGCGGGCGGACTACACCGGGGAGCTGTTTTTT. The chain combines TRBV2 with TRBJ2-2; D possibly corresponds to TRBD2 (5 bases). In germline, CDR1 is SNHLY, CDR2 FYNNEI. The CDR3 is 13 residues long.